The sequence of this TCR beta chain was determined in a study of PD-1 blockade in classical Hodgkin lymphoma. Findings of the study overall: After ASCT, patients who started nivolumab under 1 year later were excluded. Newly diagnosed patients and complete responders had comparable diversity at baseline.

Some clones are missing from TCRdb's copy, which holds only in-frame ones; the method was immunoSEQ multiplex PCR. The table records approximately 13,000 clones, 84% of them present only once. All the patients suffered relapse after autologous stem cell transplantation, and brentuximab vedotin exposure differed. Germline V CDR1 and CDR2: SGHRS, YFSETQ. V lost 4 bases and J lost 6, with 19 bases in between. The CDR3 has 16 amino acids. Comment on this clone: Its antigen is unidentified.

This TCR was sampled from a human donor with classical Hodgkin lymphoma. The chain couples TRBV5-1 to TRBJ2-2; D possibly uses TRBD1 or TRBD2 (5 bases each). Sequenced material: peripheral blood mononuclear cells (PBMCs), taken at baseline. The CDR3 DNA follows: TGCGCCAGCAGCCCCCCGTGGGCCGGGGCCGCCGGGGAGCTGTTTTTT. This translates into CASSPPWAGAAGELFF. Full variable domain (missing parts from reference TRBV5-1 and TRBJ2-2): KAGVTQTPRYLIKTRGQQVTLSCSPISGHRSVSWYQQTPGQGLQFLFEYFSETQRNKGNFPGRFSGRQFSNSRSEMNVSTLELGDSALYLCASSPPWAGAAGELFFGEGSRLTVL.